The 20 T cell receptor beta chains given below trace back to one sample, sequenced in a study of shared clonotypes between healthy human individuals. Measured with immunoSEQ multiplex PCR; TCRdb has only the in-frame clones, and not every one. The sample shows 2 million to 2.5 million clones, approximately 95% of them seen only once. Specimen: naive CD4+ T cells from PBMCs. Subset denoted: CD45RA+ positively selected. These receptors came from a man aged 18 to 29 in good health. Some clones in this sample may be carry-over from other donors' samples.

This clone was seen a single time. This sequence joins TRBV7-9 and TRBJ2-7, with D hard to call. This CDR3 has 14 amino acids. Per germline, CDR1 SEHNR and CDR2 FQNEAQ (reference sequence). V was clipped by 5 bases and J by 2 bases, with 13 bases between them. CDR3 in amino acids: CASSPPARTYEQYF. In DNA, the CDR3 is TGTGCCAGCAGCCCCCCCGCAAGGACCTACGAGCAGTACTTC.

This clone was observed a handful of times. This rearrangement joins TRBV28 to TRBJ2-2, with D hard to call. Germline CDR1 is MDHEN and CDR2 is SYDVKM. CDR3 length equals 14 residues. Trimming left V 5 bases short and J 7 bases short, with 14 bases between. CDR3 region: CASSILGPYGELFF. CDR3 nucleotide sequence: TGTGCCAGCAGTATCCTCGGACCTTACGGGGAGCTGTTTTTT.

A single count supports this clone. This chain links TRBV4-1 with TRBJ2-3; 8 bases agree with TRBD2. This CDR3 has 17 residues. Germline loops: CDR1 MGHRA, CDR2 YSYEKL. The trim removed 2 bases at V and 2 bases at J, leaving 9 bases unmatched. In DNA form, the CDR3 reads TGCGCCAGCAGCCAACCGCCGACTAGCGCCTTCACAGATACGCAGTATTTT. Residues: CASSQPPTSAFTDTQYF.

This chain joins TRBV7-9 and TRBJ2-7; 16 nucleotides match TRBD2. Germline-derived CDR1 and CDR2 are SEHNR and FQNEAQ (reference sequence). CDR3 length equals 19 residues. The trim removed 5 bases at V and 2 bases at J, leaving 12 bases unmatched. The CDR3 DNA is TGTGCCAGCAGCGTTAGTCCGGGACTAGCGGGAGGGAGAGCCTACGAGCAGTACTTC. Protein product: CASSVSPGLAGGRAYEQYF.

This chain joins TRBV5-1 and TRBJ1-2, with 8 bases lining up with TRBD1. The trim removed 0 bases at V and 6 bases at J, leaving 7 bases unmatched. CDR1 is SGHRS and CDR2 is YFSETQ in the germline V gene. This CDR3 has 15 residues. CDR3 bases: TGCGCCAGCAGCTTGGGAAACAGGGGGAAGAATGGCTACACCTTC. It yields the protein CASSLGNRGKNGYTF. Drawing the rest from reference TRBV5-1 and TRBJ1-2, the complete variable domain is KAGVTQTPRYLIKTRGQQVTLSCSPISGHRSVSWYQQTPGQGLQFLFEYFSETQRNKGNFPGRFSGRQFSNSRSEMNVSTLELGDSALYLCASSLGNRGKNGYTFGSGTRLTVV.

This sequence joins TRBV18 and TRBJ2-1; TRBD2 agrees at 14 bases. This CDR3 comprises 15 residues. Trimming took 6 bases from V and 8 from J; bases not matched to a gene: 6. Germline-derived CDR1 and CDR2 are KGHSH and LQKENI. CDR3 sequence: CASSQTSGREDEQFF. The CDR3 nucleotides are TGTGCCAGCTCGCAGACTAGCGGGAGGGAGGATGAGCAGTTCTTC.

The V and J genes are TRBV2 and TRBJ2-7; 9 bases match TRBD1. This CDR3 region has 15 residues. J was trimmed by 9 bases and V by 5 bases; bases with no gene match: 14. Germline assignment: CDR1 SNHLY and CDR2 FYNNEI. CDR3 DNA: TGTGCCAGCAGTCCCTCCCACGGGACAGGGACAAGGCAGTACTTC. This encodes CASSPSHGTGTRQYF.

The V and J genes are TRBV5-4 and TRBJ2-5; 7 nucleotides line up with TRBD2. The CDR3 covers 16 residues. V lost 0 bases and J lost 7; bases outside the gene matches: 12. Germline V gene sequence: CDR1 SGHNT, CDR2 YYREEE (reference sequence). CDR3 amino acids: CASSLGAGVVAGTQYF. CDR3 nucleotide sequence: TGTGCCAGCAGCTTGGGGGCGGGAGTGGTCGCAGGGACCCAGTACTTC.

This sequence joins TRBV20-1 and TRBJ1-2; D unresolved. The CDR3 runs to 9 residues. V lost 7 bases to trimming and J lost 8 bases, with 8 bases between them. Germline V gene lookup returns CDR1 DFQATT and CDR2 SNEGSKA (reference sequence). CDR3 sequence: CSDGSGYTF. CDR3 sequence (DNA): TGCAGTGACGGCTCCGGCTACACCTTC.

Regarding this clone: The sample holds other DNA sequences that translate to the same CDR3. The chain recombines TRBV29-1 with TRBJ1-1, with TRBD1 as a possible D gene (6 bases). The germline V gene encodes CDR1 SQVTM and CDR2 ANQGSEA. Between the trimmed V and J ends, which lost 4 bases and 1 base, there was a span of 10 bases. The CDR3 is made up of 13 amino acids. CDR3 coding DNA: TGCAGCGTTGCCGACAGGAAGAACACTGAAGCTTTCTTT. Translating gives CSVADRKNTEAFF.

This clone was counted a single time. The chain links TRBV11-2 to TRBJ1-1; TRBD1 is a possible D gene (5 bases). Per the germline V gene, CDR1 is SGHAT and CDR2 is FQNNGV. The CDR3 is made up of 16 amino acids. Trimming shortened V by 4 bases and J by 7 bases, and 22 bases separated the two germline ends. CDR3 in amino acids: CASSSSLSYHGGEAFF. DNA of the CDR3: TGTGCCAGCAGCTCCTCGCTGAGCTACCACGGGGGTGAAGCTTTCTTT.

The V call is TRBV6-4, the J call TRBJ2-3; TRBD1 matches at 9 bases. V shed 6 bases, J shed 7 bases, and the junction held 5 bases outside the gene matches. This CDR3 has 13 residues. CDR1 is MRHNA and CDR2 is SNTAGT in the germline V gene. CDR3 amino acids: CASSTGQGNTQYF. The CDR3 region has the DNA TGTGCCAGCAGCACGGGACAGGGCAATACGCAGTATTTT.

This chain links TRBV4-3 with TRBJ2-7; 8 bases fit TRBD1. The germline CDR1 and CDR2 sequences are LGHNA and YSLEER. V shed 1 base, J shed 3 bases, and the junction held 8 bases outside the gene matches. This CDR3 has 16 amino acids. For the CDR3, the DNA is TGCGCCAGCAGCCAAGTCGGGACAGGAAGTTACTACGAGCAGTACTTC. Amino acid sequence: CASSQVGTGSYYEQYF.

This clone appeared once. This chain uses TRBV5-1 with TRBJ2-7; a possible D gene is TRBD2 (5 bases). Trimming pared 4 bases from V and 5 bases from J, leaving 16 bases between. The CDR3 contains 14 residues. The germline V gene encodes CDR1 SGHRS and CDR2 YFSETQ. CDR3 protein: CASSPGSTPNEQYF. CDR3 in DNA: TGCGCCAGCAGCCCGGGGTCAACCCCTAACGAGCAGTACTTC.

This sequence joins TRBV5-1 and TRBJ2-7; 10 bases fit TRBD2. Germline V gives CDR1 SGHRS, CDR2 YFSETQ. The CDR3 covers 17 residues. V lost 3 bases to trimming and J lost 2 bases; unmatched junction nucleotides: 11. The CDR3 bases are TGCGCCAGCAGCTCATATCTAGCGGGAGCGAACCCCTACGAGCAGTACTTC. It specifies CASSSYLAGANPYEQYF.

V is TRBV29-1 and J is TRBJ1-1; the D gene is possibly TRBD1 (6 bases). CDR3 length equals 16 residues. Germline assignment: CDR1 SQVTM and CDR2 ANQGSEA. V shed 7 bases and J shed 3 bases, with 24 bases lying between them. CDR3 protein: CSGGGGTPQGYTEAFF. The CDR3 nucleotides read TGCAGCGGTGGGGGGGGCACCCCCCAGGGATACACTGAAGCTTTCTTT.

This chain links TRBV5-8 with TRBJ2-7; a possible D gene is TRBD2 (5 bases). CDR3 length equals 15 residues. The V end was cut by 4 bases, the J end by 3 bases, with 17 bases between. CDR1 SGHTS and CDR2 YDEGEE come from the germline V gene. CDR3 amino acids: CASSPRVAGGYEQYF. The CDR3 nucleotides are TGTGCCAGCAGCCCCCGTGTCGCGGGCGGCTACGAGCAGTACTTC.

This clone was counted ten times or more. Additional DNA sequences in this sample encode the identical CDR3. The chain recombines TRBV7-3 with TRBJ2-7, with TRBD1 identical over 7 bases. From germline, CDR1 is SGHTA and CDR2 FQGTGA. V lost 5 bases, J lost 0 bases, and 4 bases stayed unmatched. This CDR3 is 14 amino acids long. The CDR3 reads CASSPTGSSYEQYF. CDR3 nucleotide sequence: TGTGCCAGCAGCCCGACAGGGAGCTCCTACGAGCAGTACTTC.

This clone was seen once. The chain joins TRBV7-2 to TRBJ2-1; 7 nucleotides match TRBD2. The CDR3 totals 15 residues. Germline CDR1 and CDR2: SGHTA and FQGNSA. Trimming at V came to 1 base and at J to 4 bases, leaving 4 bases not matched to a gene. CDR3 in amino acids: CASSLGAGVYNEQFF. The CDR3 bases are TGTGCCAGCAGCTTAGGGGCGGGAGTTTACAATGAGCAGTTCTTC.

V usage is TRBV14 and J usage is TRBJ2-7; maybe TRBD1 (5 bases). The CDR3 runs to 13 residues. From germline, CDR1 is SGHDN and CDR2 FVKESK. Trimming removed 4 bases from V and 6 bases from J, with 13 bases in between. The CDR3 DNA reads as TGTGCCAGCAGCCGGGCAGGGCCCGGCGAGCAGTACTTC. Its protein product is CASSRAGPGEQYF. Drawing the rest from reference TRBV14 and TRBJ2-7, the complete variable domain is EAGVTQFPSHSVIEKGQTVTLRCDPISGHDNLYWYRRVMGKEIKFLLHFVKESKQDESGMPNNRFLAERTGGTYSTLKVQPAELEDSGVYFCASSRAGPGEQYFGPGTRLTVT.